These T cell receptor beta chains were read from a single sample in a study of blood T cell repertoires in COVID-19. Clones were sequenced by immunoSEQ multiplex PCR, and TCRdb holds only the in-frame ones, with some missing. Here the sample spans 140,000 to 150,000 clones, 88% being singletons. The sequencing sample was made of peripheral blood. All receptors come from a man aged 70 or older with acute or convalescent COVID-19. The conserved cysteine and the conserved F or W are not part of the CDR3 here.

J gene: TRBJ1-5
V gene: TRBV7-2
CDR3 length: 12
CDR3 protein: ASSSRQGNQPQH

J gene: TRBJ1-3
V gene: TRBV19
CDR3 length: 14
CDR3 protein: ASMLSRDRAGNTIY

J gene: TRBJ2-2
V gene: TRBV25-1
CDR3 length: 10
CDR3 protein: ASTRDIGELF

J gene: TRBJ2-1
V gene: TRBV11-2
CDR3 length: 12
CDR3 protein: ASSFRQAYNEQF

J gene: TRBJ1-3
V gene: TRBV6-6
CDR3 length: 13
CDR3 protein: ASRLLQGAENTIY

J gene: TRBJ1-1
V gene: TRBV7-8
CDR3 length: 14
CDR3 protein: ASSLEGQGARTEAF

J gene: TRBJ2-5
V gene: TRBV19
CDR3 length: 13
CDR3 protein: ASSISGFKGETQY

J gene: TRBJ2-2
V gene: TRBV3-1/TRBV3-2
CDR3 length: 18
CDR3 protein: ASSQDSLRISPANTGELF

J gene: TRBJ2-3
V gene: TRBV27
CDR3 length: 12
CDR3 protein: ASSWGQGQATQY

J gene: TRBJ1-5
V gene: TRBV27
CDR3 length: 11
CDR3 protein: ASGAGLMAPQH

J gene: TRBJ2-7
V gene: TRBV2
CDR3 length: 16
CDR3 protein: ASSERGTSGRASGEQY

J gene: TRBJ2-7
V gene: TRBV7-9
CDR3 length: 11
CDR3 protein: ASSLAGAVEQY

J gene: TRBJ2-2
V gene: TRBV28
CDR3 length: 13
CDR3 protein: ASRLAGANTGELF

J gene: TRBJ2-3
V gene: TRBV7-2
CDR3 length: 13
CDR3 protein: ASSQNPSGADTQY

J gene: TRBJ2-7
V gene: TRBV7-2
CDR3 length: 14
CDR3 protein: ASSLGLAGGTYEQY

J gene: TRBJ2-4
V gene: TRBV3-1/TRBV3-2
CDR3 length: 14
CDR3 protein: ASSPTTSRLSNIQY

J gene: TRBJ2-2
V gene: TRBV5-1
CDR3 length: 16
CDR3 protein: ASSPMGGTFANTGELF

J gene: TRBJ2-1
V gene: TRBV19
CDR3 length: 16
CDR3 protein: ASSKTGTGVPRRNEQF

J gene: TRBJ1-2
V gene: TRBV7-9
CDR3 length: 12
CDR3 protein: ASSFTGANYGYT

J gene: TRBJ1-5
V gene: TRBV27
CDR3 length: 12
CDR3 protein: ASSFGGGRQPQH

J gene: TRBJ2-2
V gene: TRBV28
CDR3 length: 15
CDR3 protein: ASSSRRLAGVVGELF

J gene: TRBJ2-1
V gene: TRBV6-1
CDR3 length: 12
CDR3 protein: ASSFTGGGNEQF

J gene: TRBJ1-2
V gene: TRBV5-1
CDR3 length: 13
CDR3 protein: ASRSRGGTGSGYT

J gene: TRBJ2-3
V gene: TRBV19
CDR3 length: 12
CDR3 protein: ASSTRDIPDTQY

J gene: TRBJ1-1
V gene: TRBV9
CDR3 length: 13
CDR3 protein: ASSVLPGGGTEAF

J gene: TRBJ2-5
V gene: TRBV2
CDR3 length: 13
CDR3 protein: ASSPSGGDVETQY

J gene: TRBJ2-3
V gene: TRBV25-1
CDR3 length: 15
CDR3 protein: ASRGLAGDGGTDTQY

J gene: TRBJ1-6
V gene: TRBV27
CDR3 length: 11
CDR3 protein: ASSSGGASPLH

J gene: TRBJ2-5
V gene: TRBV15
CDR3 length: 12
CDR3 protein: ATSRDVQQETQY

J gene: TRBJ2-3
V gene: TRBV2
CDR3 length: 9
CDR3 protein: ASLRTDTQY

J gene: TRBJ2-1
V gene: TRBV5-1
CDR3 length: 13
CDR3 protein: ASQIGTSGSNEQF

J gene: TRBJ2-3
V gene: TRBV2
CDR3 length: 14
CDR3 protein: ASSEGVAGDTDTQY

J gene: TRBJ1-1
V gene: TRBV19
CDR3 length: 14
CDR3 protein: ASQEGRQPMNTEAF

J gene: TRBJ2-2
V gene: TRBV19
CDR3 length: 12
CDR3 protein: ASRGQKFTGELF

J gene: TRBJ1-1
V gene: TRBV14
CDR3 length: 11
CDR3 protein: ASSQGTDRKAF

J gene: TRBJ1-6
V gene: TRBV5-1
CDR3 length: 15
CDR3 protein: ASSFSGNGELNSPLH

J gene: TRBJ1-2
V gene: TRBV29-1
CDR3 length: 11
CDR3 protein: SVEQGGYVGYT

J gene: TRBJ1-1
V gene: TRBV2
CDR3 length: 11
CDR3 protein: ATTTGMNTEAF

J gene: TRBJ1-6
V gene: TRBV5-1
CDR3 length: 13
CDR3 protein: ASSMDRGGNSPLH

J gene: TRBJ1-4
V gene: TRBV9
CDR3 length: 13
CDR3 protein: ASSVGAGANEKLF

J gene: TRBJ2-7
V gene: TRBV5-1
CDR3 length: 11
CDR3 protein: ASSLIVAGALD

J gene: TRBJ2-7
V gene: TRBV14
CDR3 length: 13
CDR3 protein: ASSPVVAAIYEQY

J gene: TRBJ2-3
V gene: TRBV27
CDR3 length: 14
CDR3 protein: ASSSPFAGSTDTQY

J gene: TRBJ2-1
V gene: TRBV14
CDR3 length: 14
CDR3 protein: ASSQKTSGFYNEQF

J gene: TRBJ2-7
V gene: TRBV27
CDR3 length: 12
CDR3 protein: ASSSGFQAAEQY

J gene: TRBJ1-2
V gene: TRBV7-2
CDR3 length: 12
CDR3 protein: ASSLAQANYGYT

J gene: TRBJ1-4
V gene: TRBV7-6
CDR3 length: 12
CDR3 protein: ASTEGAPNEKLF

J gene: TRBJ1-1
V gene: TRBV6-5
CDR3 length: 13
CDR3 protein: ASSYSGQGAFEAF